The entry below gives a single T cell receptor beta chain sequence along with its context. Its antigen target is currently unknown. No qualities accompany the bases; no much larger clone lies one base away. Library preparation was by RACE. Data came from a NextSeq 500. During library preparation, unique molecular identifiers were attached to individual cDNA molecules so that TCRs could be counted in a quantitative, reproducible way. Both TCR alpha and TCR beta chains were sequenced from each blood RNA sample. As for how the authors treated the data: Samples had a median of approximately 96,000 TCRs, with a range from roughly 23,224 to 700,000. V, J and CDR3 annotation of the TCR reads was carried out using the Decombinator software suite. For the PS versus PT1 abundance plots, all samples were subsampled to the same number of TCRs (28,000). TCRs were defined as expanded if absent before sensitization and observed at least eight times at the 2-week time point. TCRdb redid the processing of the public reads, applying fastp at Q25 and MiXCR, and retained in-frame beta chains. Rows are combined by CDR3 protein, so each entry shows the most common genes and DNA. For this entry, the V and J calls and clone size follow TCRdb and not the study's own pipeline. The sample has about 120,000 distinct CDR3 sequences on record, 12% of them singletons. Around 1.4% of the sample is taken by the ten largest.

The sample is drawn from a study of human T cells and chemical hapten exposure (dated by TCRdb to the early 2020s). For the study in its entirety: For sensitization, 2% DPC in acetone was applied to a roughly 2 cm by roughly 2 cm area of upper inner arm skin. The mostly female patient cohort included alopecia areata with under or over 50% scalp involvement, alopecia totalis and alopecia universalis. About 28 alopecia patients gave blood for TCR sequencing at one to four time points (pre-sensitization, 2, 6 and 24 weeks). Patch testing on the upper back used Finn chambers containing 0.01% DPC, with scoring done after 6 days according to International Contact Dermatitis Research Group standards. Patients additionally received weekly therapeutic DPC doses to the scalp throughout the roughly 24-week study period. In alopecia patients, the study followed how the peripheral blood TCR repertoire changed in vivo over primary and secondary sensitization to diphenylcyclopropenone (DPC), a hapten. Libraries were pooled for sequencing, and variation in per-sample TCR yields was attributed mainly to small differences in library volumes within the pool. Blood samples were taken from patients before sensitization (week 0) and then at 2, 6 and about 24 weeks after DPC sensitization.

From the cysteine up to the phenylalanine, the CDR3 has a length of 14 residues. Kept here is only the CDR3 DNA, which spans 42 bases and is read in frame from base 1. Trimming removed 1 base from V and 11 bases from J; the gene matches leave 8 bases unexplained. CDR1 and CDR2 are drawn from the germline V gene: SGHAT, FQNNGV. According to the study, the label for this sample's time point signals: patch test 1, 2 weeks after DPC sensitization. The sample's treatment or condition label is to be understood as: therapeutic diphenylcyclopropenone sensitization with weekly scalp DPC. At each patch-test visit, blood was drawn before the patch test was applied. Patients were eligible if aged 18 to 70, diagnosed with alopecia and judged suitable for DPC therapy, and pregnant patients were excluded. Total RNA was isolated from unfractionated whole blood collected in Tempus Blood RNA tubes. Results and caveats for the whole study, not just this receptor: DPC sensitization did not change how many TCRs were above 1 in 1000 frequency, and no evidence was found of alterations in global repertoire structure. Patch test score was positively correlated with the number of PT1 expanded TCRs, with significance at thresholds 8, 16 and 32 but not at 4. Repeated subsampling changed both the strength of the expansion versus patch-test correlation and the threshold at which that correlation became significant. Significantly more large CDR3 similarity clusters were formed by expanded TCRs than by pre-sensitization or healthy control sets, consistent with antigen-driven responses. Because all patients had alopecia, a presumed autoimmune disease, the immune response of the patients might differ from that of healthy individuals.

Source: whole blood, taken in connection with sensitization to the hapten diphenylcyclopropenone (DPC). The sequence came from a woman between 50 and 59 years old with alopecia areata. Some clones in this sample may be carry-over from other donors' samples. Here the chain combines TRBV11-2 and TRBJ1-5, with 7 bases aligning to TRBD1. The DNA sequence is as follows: TGTGCCAGCAGCTTAGGAGGACAGGCTCTTACCCAGCATTTT. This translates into CASSLGGQALTQHF.